These 25 T cell receptor beta chains came from one sample sequenced in a study of shared clonotypes between healthy human individuals. Data came from immunoSEQ multiplex PCR; TCRdb stores just in-frame clones and leaves some out. The sample gives fewer than 500,000 clones, 75% to 80% of which show up once; under 15% is in the top ten. Sequencing was carried out using PBMCs. These TCRs come from a woman aged 40 to 55 in good health. Some clones in this sample may be carry-over from other donors' samples.

The chain carries TRBV9 and TRBJ2-1; tentatively, D is TRBD2 (5 bases). V shed 0 bases and J shed 4 bases, with 11 bases lying between them. The CDR3 has 15 amino acids. Looked up from germline, CDR1 is SGDLS and CDR2 is YYNGEE. The CDR3: CASSVVGSAYNEQFF. DNA of the CDR3: TGTGCCAGCAGCGTAGTGGGGAGTGCGTACAATGAGCAGTTCTTC. The whole variable domain, remainder taken from reference TRBV9 and TRBJ2-1, is DSGVTQTPKHLITATGQRVTLRCSPRSGDLSVYWYQQSLDQGLQFLIQYYNGEERAKGNILERFSAQQFPDLHSELNLSSLELGDSALYFCASSVVGSAYNEQFFGPGTRLTVL.

This clone was seen a single time. With only one base between it and a far larger clone, this is likely a read error. The V and J genes are TRBV15 and TRBJ1-4; 12 bases align to TRBD1. This CDR3 is 16 amino acids long. Germline lookup yields CDR1 LNHNV and CDR2 YYDKDF (reference sequence). DNA for the CDR3: TGTGCCACCAGCAGAGATTCGGGACAGGGGGCTGAAAAACTGGTTTTT. Translating it yields CATSRDSGQGAEKLVF.

V and J are TRBV7-9 and TRBJ2-7; TRBD1 matches at 7 bases. The CDR3 runs to 15 residues. Germline CDR1 is SEHNR and CDR2 is FQNEAQ (reference sequence). Trimming cost V 2 bases and J 3 bases; bases outside gene matches: 7. CDR3 bases: TGTGCCAGCAGCTTACCCCGACAGGGTTTCTACGAGCAGTACTTC. Its protein product is CASSLPRQGFYEQYF. Filled out from reference TRBV7-9 and TRBJ2-7, the complete variable domain reads DTGVSQNPRHKITKRGQNVTFRCDPISEHNRLYWYRQTLGQGPEFLTYFQNEAQLEKSRLLSDRFSAERPKGSFSTLEIQRTEQGDSAMYLCASSLPRQGFYEQYFGPGTRLTVT.

In DNA form, the CDR3 reads TGTGCCAGCAGCGCGGATTTCGGGAGATCAGATACGCAGTATTTT. Encoded protein: CASSADFGRSDTQYF. J is TRBJ2-3 and V is TRBV5-4, with D possibly TRBD2 on 6 matching bases. V shed 4 bases and J shed 4 bases, with 16 bases lying between them. CDR3 length: 15 amino acids. CDR1 and CDR2 from the germline V gene are SGHNT and YYREEE (reference sequence).

This clone was counted only a few times. The rearrangement uses TRBV4-1 and TRBJ1-2, with 10 nucleotides matching TRBD1. CDR1 MGHRA and CDR2 YSYEKL come from the germline V gene. V lost 0 bases to trimming and J lost 8 bases; unmatched junction nucleotides: 6. This CDR3 has 15 residues. The CDR3 loop reads CASSQDPGQGHGYTF. The CDR3 nucleotides read TGCGCCAGCAGCCAAGACCCGGGACAGGGGCACGGCTACACCTTC.

The V gene is TRBV9, the J gene TRBJ2-3; TRBD1 might be the D (5 bases). Germline V CDR1 and CDR2: SGDLS, YYNGEE. The CDR3 runs 15 residues. Trimming removed 4 bases from V and 4 bases from J, with 16 bases in between. The CDR3, as DNA: TGTGCCAGCAGCCCAGGGTTGGCGAAGTCAGATACGCAGTATTTT. Translated: CASSPGLAKSDTQYF.

This clone was counted once. The gene calls are TRBV13 and TRBJ2-7; D unresolved. CDR1 is PRHDT and CDR2 is FYEKMQ in the germline V gene (reference sequence). Trimming removed 0 bases from V and 3 bases from J, with 3 bases in between. The CDR3 consists of 12 residues. The CDR3 coding sequence is TGTGCCAGCAGCTTAGGTCGCTACGAGCAGTACTTC. It is translated as CASSLGRYEQYF. Complete variable domain (other parts from reference TRBV13 and TRBJ2-7): AAGVIQSPRHLIKEKRETATLKCYPIPRHDTVYWYQQGPGQDPQFLISFYEKMQSDKGSIPDRFSAQQFSDYHSELNMSSLELGDSALYFCASSLGRYEQYFGPGTRLTVT.

This clone has just a few counts. The rearrangement joins TRBV2 to TRBJ2-1; D may be TRBD1 (5 bases). From germline, CDR1 is SNHLY and CDR2 FYNNEI. The V and J ends lost 2 bases and 10 bases respectively, with 12 bases between them. The length of the CDR3 is 13 residues. The CDR3 loop reads CASSEMGRWEQFF. In DNA form, the CDR3 reads TGTGCCAGCAGTGAAATGGGGCGTTGGGAGCAGTTCTTC.

The chain joins TRBV2 to TRBJ1-1; 8 nucleotides match TRBD1. Germline lookup yields CDR1 SNHLY and CDR2 FYNNEI. Trimming removed 8 bases from V and 4 bases from J; junction bases left unmatched: 6. This CDR3 is built from 13 residues. CDR3 sequence (DNA): TGTGCCAGCCGACGACAGGGGAGCACTGAAGCTTTCTTT. It specifies CASRRQGSTEAFF.

This rearrangement joins TRBV14 to TRBJ2-4, with a weak D call TRBD2 (6 bases). There are 20 residues in the CDR3. From germline, CDR1 is SGHDN and CDR2 FVKESK. Trimming pared 2 bases from V and 0 bases from J, leaving 23 bases between. The CDR3 sequence: CASSQMWSPWEAIAKNIQYF. CDR3 sequence (DNA): TGTGCCAGCAGCCAAATGTGGTCCCCATGGGAGGCGATAGCCAAAAACATTCAGTACTTC. The full variable domain, with the rest looked up from reference TRBV14 and TRBJ2-4, is EAGVTQFPSHSVIEKGQTVTLRCDPISGHDNLYWYRRVMGKEIKFLLHFVKESKQDESGMPNNRFLAERTGGTYSTLKVQPAELEDSGVYFCASSQMWSPWEAIAKNIQYFGAGTRLSVL.

This chain joins TRBV7-8 and TRBJ2-3; TRBD2 agrees at 12 bases. V dropped 5 bases and J dropped 5; count of bases not matched to a gene: 8. The CDR3 length is 16 residues. The germline V gene has CDR1 SGHVS and CDR2 FQNEAQ. CDR3 DNA sequence: TGTGCCAGCAGCCTCATCCTAGCGGGGGGGGAAGATACGCAGTATTTT. Translation: CASSLILAGGEDTQYF.

Note on this clone: Other DNA sequences in the sample encode the same CDR3. This chain connects TRBV4-2 to TRBJ2-3; 8 positions match TRBD2. V lost 3 bases to trimming and J lost 4 bases; unmatched junction nucleotides: 3. Germline V gene lookup returns CDR1 LGHNA and CDR2 YNFKEQ. CDR3 size: 14 residues. The CDR3 nucleotides are TGTGCCAGCAGCCAGGGGACTAGTGCAGATACGCAGTATTTT. Protein: CASSQGTSADTQYF.

V gene TRBV5-8 combines with J gene TRBJ1-5; 8 bases align to TRBD1. With V trimmed by 4 bases and J by 1 base, 4 bases remained unmatched. Germline CDR1 reads SGHTS; CDR2 reads YDEGEE. This CDR3 is built from 15 residues. For the CDR3, the DNA is TGTGCCAGCAGCGGAGGACAGGGAAGCAATCAGCCCCAGCATTTT. Translating it yields CASSGGQGSNQPQHF.

This rearrangement joins TRBV7-8 to TRBJ1-1, with 8 bases matching TRBD1. Germline V gives CDR1 SGHVS, CDR2 FQNEAQ. The CDR3 is 16 amino acids. The V segment lost 6 bases and the J segment 6 bases; nucleotides outside the gene matches: 15. This CDR3 reads CASRSDRVAGWAEAFF. For the CDR3, the DNA is TGTGCCAGCAGATCGGACAGGGTGGCGGGGTGGGCTGAAGCTTTCTTT.

V and J are TRBV7-3 and TRBJ2-2, with 7 positions matching TRBD1. With V trimmed by 0 bases and J by 6 bases, 7 bases remained unmatched. CDR3 size: 16 residues. Germline V CDR1 and CDR2: SGHTA, FQGTGA. The CDR3 coding sequence is TGTGCCAGCAGCTTAACCGCCGGGACAGTTGCCGGGGAGCTGTTTTTT. The encoded protein is CASSLTAGTVAGELFF.

V is TRBV2 and J is TRBJ2-7; TRBD1 aligns across 8 bases. The CDR3 consists of 14 residues. Losses at the gene ends were 6 bases for V and 2 bases for J; bases not matched to a gene: 6. Germline CDR1 SNHLY, CDR2 FYNNEI. CDR3 region: CASRDRAATYEQYF. CDR3 nucleotides: TGTGCCAGCAGGGACAGGGCGGCAACCTACGAGCAGTACTTC.

Turning to this clone: At one end the junction does not follow the germline gene, possibly because of a read error. The V gene is TRBV28, the J gene TRBJ2-3; TRBD2 aligns across 11 bases. Looked up from germline, CDR1 is MDHEN and CDR2 is SYDVKM. The CDR3 has 17 amino acids. The CDR3 DNA sequence: TGTGTCAGCAGTATACCTTCACTAGCGGGAGCGACAGATACGCAGTATTTT. This gives the protein CVSSIPSLAGATDTQYF. Combining the CDR3 with reference TRBV28 and TRBJ2-3 gives the whole variable domain DVKVTQSSRYLVKRTGEKVFLECVQDMDHENMFWYRQDPGLGLRLIYFSYDVKMKEKGDIPEGYSVSREKKERFSLILESASTNQTSMYLCVSSIPSLAGATDTQYFGPGTRLTVL.

The chain is built from TRBV7-2 and TRBJ2-3; no firm D call. V was shortened by 1 base and J by 6 bases, with 8 bases between the two germline ends. From germline, CDR1 is SGHTA and CDR2 FQGNSA. The CDR3 has 13 amino acids. CDR3: CASSLETRDTQYF. The CDR3 region has the DNA TGTGCCAGCAGCTTAGAAACGCGGGATACGCAGTATTTT.

The V call is TRBV4-2, the J call TRBJ1-3; D not resolved. The ends were cut back, 0 bases at V and 1 base at J, with 4 bases in the middle. CDR1 and CDR2 from the germline V gene are LGHNA and YNFKEQ. The CDR3 sequence is 14 residues long. The CDR3 DNA sequence: TGTGCCAGCAGCCAAGAGCGTTCTGGAAACACCATATATTTT. It specifies CASSQERSGNTIYF.

The J gene is TRBJ2-1, the V gene TRBV4-1; TRBD2 matches 7 bases. The ends lost 4 bases at V and 9 bases at J; junction bases unmatched: 12. The CDR3 runs to 15 residues. Germline V gene sequence: CDR1 MGHRA, CDR2 YSYEKL. The CDR3 DNA reads TGCGCCAGCAGCCTGCGAAGGTCTGGGAGGGGTGAGCAGTTCTTC. Translating it yields CASSLRRSGRGEQFF.

The chain joins TRBV7-9 to TRBJ2-1, with D perhaps TRBD1 (9 bases). Trimming stripped 6 bases from V and 4 bases from J, with 19 bases between. Germline loops: CDR1 SEHNR, CDR2 FQNEAQ (reference sequence). This CDR3 spans 16 amino acids. This CDR3 reads CASSYRGGTGYNEQFF. In DNA form, the CDR3 reads TGTGCCAGCAGTTACCGCGGGGGGACAGGGTACAATGAGCAGTTCTTC.

The V gene is TRBV2, the J gene TRBJ2-6, with D hard to call. Trimming took 4 bases from V and 1 from J, leaving 5 bases between them. This CDR3 comprises 14 residues. Germline CDR1 is SNHLY and CDR2 is FYNNEI. The CDR3 is CASSGGSGANVLTF. Written as DNA, the CDR3 is TGTGCCAGCAGTGGAGGTTCTGGGGCCAACGTCCTGACTTTC.

The CDR3 reads CASSGGGGVQPQHF. The CDR3 DNA reads TGTGCCAGCAGTGGGGGCGGGGGCGTTCAGCCCCAGCATTTT. The chain carries TRBV6-1 and TRBJ1-5, with TRBD1 as a possible D gene (6 bases). Per the germline V gene, CDR1 is MNHNS and CDR2 is SASEGT. The CDR3 extends over 14 amino acids. The V end was cut by 4 bases, the J end by 6 bases, with 13 bases between.

The chain links TRBV10-2 to TRBJ1-5; 7 bases line up with TRBD1. This CDR3 has 15 amino acids. Unmatched junction bases numbered 5, after V lost 2 bases and J lost 4 bases. The germline gives CDR1 WSHSY, CDR2 SAAADI. The CDR3 loop is CASSETTDRNQPQHF. The CDR3 DNA is TGCGCCAGCAGTGAGACGACGGACAGGAATCAGCCCCAGCATTTT.

The rearrangement links TRBV28 to TRBJ1-4; D not resolved. With 6 bases removed from V and 1 base from J, the gap between germline ends came to 6 bases. Germline lookup yields CDR1 MDHEN and CDR2 SYDVKM. The CDR3 sequence is 13 residues long. CDR3 sequence: CASRDITNEKLFF. DNA of the CDR3: TGTGCCAGCAGAGACATAACTAATGAAAAACTGTTTTTT.